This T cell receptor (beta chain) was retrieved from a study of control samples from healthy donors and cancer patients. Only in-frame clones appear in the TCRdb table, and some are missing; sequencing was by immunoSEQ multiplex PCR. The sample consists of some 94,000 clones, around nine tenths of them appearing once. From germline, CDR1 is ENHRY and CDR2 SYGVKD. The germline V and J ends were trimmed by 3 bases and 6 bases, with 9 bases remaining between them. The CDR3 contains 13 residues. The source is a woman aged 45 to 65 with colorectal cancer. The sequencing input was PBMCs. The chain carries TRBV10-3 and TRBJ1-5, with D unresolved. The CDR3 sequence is CAISEWLLQPQHF. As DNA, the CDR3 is TGTGCCATCAGTGAATGGCTGCTTCAGCCCCAGCATTTT.